This record concerns one TCR beta chain sequence. Its antigen is unknown. V lost 3 bases and J 3 bases, leaving 16 bases between the germline ends. The CDR3 totals 16 residues. The data derive from a study of blood T cells in healthy people across ages. The sample providers were healthy Caucasian people from Russia, aged about 6 to 95. The study's findings and limits: Naive CD4+ cell counts and diversity both ran higher in long-lived than in aged donors.

Primers used in a second PCR of about 7 to 12 cycles were a sample-barcoded 5' primer and a J-beta primer mix. Each CDR3 protein gets one entry after TCRdb re-called the 5' RACE reads with MiXCR. In the table there are over a million distinct CDR3 sequences, 35% to 50% of which are singletons. Sequencing used blood. The genes are TRBV12-3 or TRBV12-4 and TRBJ2-3, with a possible D match to TRBD1 (8 bases). The receptor was derived from a woman aged 60 to 75 in good health. The CDR3 DNA reads as TGTGCCAGCAGTTTTCGAGTACAGGGGGGGACAGATACGCAGTATTTT. This codes for CASSFRVQGGTDTQYF.